This T cell receptor beta chain was sequenced during a study of blood T cell repertoires in COVID-19. Study details: COVID-19 samples, acute and convalescent, were from the United States, Italy and Spain. T cells, B-cell-depleted T cells, or PBMCs supplied cDNA or gDNA.

Original analysis: Estimation of nucleated cell counts was performed using reference gene primer amplification. TCRdb keeps only in-frame clones here, not all; method: immunoSEQ multiplex PCR. V and J calls and clone size are as listed in that table; D and trimming were resolved from the DNA. This table holds 230,000 or so clones, about 88% found once. The CDR3 runs to 24 residues. Germline CDR1 reads KGHSH; CDR2 reads LQKENI. V shed 2 bases and J 1 base; nucleotides not matched to a gene: 23. This clone was observed a single time. What was sequenced was peripheral blood. The genes are TRBV18 and TRBJ2-5; the match to TRBD2 covers 15 bases. This receptor was taken from a woman in her 40s who had recovered from COVID-19. The CDR3 is CASSPWSGRTIGTSGGIIQETQYF. DNA for the CDR3: TGTGCCAGCTCACCATGGTCGGGCAGGACCATCGGGACTAGCGGGGGGATTATCCAAGAGACCCAGTACTTC.